A selection of T cell receptor beta chains follows, all from one sample in a study of T cells in localized non-small cell lung cancer. The assay was immunoSEQ multiplex PCR, and TCRdb's table has in-frame clones only and misses some. The repertoire holds tens of thousands of clones, with roughly 89% as singletons. This material consisted of peripheral blood, taken before any cancer treatment. The receptor set was obtained from a man aged 40 to 70 with stage I squamous cell lung carcinoma. Both conserved end residues are trimmed from each CDR3. Fields, in order: V gene, clone size, CDR3 protein. Clone size appears in some rows only: once, few, many, or a class for an expanded clone.

TRBV6-1 . ASSRGVSEAF
TRBV7-9 . ASSLGQGETQY
TRBV2 . ASAAASYNEQF
TRBV5-1 . ASSLYGTNEKLF
TRBV5-1 . ASSLAGSNEKLF
TRBV21-1 . ASSRASASSSYNEQF
TRBV29-1 . SVAVAGQGDEQY
TRBV18 . ASSLNSGDTDTQY
TRBV2 . ASSDRTSGANVLT
TRBV29-1 . SVEEDRGSETQY
TRBV18 . ASSPELDAEAF
TRBV19 . ASSILAGVSYEQY
TRBV28 . ASQGDFAYEQY
TRBV11-3 few ASSLMAGGPYNEQF
TRBV28 . ASGEDQVEISGANVLT
TRBV19 . ASTGAGGRGYT
TRBV11-2 . ASSFSAQETQY
TRBV14 . ASSHWEGTSHAGELF
TRBV28 once ASSLIVQQF
TRBV28 . ASSSTGGHNTEAF
TRBV19 . ATRGVPGANTEAF
TRBV7-6 . ASSYPGLNEQF
TRBV7-3 once ASSLNPSGVNTGELF
TRBV4-3 . ASSQDRAGAGTQY
TRBV11-2 few ASSLGLAGNNEQF
TRBV5-4 once ASSPRPGETEAF
TRBV7-3 . ASSLGPDRGQGYT
TRBV28 once ASSFGISGTSGNTIY